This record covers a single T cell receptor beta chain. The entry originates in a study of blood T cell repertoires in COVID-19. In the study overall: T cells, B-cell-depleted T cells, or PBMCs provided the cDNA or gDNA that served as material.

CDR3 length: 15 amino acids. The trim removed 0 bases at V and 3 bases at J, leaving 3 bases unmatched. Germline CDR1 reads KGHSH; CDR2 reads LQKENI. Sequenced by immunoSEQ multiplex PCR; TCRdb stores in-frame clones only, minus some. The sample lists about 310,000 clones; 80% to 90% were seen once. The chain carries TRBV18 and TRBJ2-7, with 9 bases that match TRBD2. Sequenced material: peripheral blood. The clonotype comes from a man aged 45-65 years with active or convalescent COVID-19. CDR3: CASSPPGLAGYEQYF. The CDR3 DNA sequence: TGTGCCAGCTCACCACCGGGACTAGCTGGCTACGAGCAGTACTTC.